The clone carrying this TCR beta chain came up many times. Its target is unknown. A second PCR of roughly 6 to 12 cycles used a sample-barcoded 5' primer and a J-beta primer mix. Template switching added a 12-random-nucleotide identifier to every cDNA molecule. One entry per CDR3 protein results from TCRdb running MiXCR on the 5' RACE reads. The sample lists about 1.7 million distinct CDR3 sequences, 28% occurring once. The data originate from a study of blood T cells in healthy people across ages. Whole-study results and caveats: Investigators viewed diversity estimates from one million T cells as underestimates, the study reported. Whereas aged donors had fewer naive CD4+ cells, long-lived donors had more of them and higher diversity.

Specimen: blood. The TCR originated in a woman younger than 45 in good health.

The CDR3 sequence is CASSYSSEAFF. The CDR3 DNA follows: TGTGCCAGCAGTTACTCGTCTGAAGCTTTCTTT. The genes are TRBV6-6 and TRBJ1-1; no clear D. Trimming stripped 0 bases from V and 6 bases from J, with 2 bases between. Germline V gene data show CDR1 as MNHNY and CDR2 as SVGAGI (reference sequence). The CDR3 is 11 residues long.